This passage covers 12 T cell receptor beta chains from one sample sequenced in a study of shared clonotypes between healthy human individuals. Assay: immunoSEQ multiplex PCR; the TCRdb copy retains only in-frame clones and omits some. The sample holds some 2,000,000 clones, over 85% seen once. The sample comprised naive CD4+ T cells sorted from blood. Subset in this sample: CD45RA+ positively selected. The receptors originated from a man younger than 30 in good health.

The chain joins TRBV2 to TRBJ2-7, with 8 bases lining up with TRBD1. The J segment lost 5 bases and the V segment lost 7 bases, leaving 7 bases of the junction unmatched. The length of the CDR3 is 13 residues. Germline CDR1 SNHLY, CDR2 FYNNEI. The CDR3 DNA is TGTGCCAGCAATAAGGACAGGGATCACGAGCAGTACTTC. Its translation is CASNKDRDHEQYF.

The chain uses TRBV18 and TRBJ1-5; D perhaps matches TRBD1 (5 bases). The V gene lost 4 bases and the J gene lost 6 bases, with 10 bases spanning the gap. CDR1 and CDR2 from the germline V gene are KGHSH and LQKENI. The CDR3 loop spans 13 amino acids. The CDR3 DNA sequence: TGTGCCAGCTCACTTGACAGAAGTCAGCCCCAGCATTTT. Residues: CASSLDRSQPQHF.

The DNA for the CDR3 is TGTGCCAGCACCGGGACTCCGGCCTACGAGCAGTACTTC. Amino acid sequence: CASTGTPAYEQYF. The V and J genes are TRBV6-5 and TRBJ2-7; maybe TRBD2 (6 bases). Germline-derived CDR1 and CDR2 are MNHEY and SVGAGI. The CDR3 sequence is 13 residues long. Trimming stripped 7 bases from V and 2 bases from J, with 12 bases between.

Here the CDR3 reads CASSQDRTGLETQYF. For the CDR3, the DNA is TGCGCCAGCAGCCAAGATCGGACAGGGCTGGAGACCCAGTACTTC. The chain employs TRBV4-3 and TRBJ2-5, with TRBD1 identical over 8 bases. The CDR3 loop spans 15 amino acids. V shed 0 bases, J shed 5 bases, and the junction held 5 bases outside the gene matches. Germline-derived CDR1 and CDR2 are LGHNA and YSLEER.

This chain uses TRBV29-1 with TRBJ2-3, with 9 bases fitting TRBD1. This CDR3 is built from 14 residues. Germline CDR1 and CDR2: SQVTM and ANQGSEA. The V and J ends lost 7 bases and 2 bases, in that order; junction bases with no gene match: 7. CDR3 sequence (DNA): TGCAGCGGAAGAAACAGGGGGCTCACAGATACGCAGTATTTT. This gives the protein CSGRNRGLTDTQYF.

A remark on this clone: A single base separates this from a much larger clone, so it may be a read error. This CDR3 is also generated by other DNA sequences in the sample. The J gene is TRBJ1-1, the V gene TRBV6-5; 9 bases map to TRBD1. Germline loops: CDR1 MNHEY, CDR2 SVGAGI. This CDR3 has 14 amino acids. Trimming at V came to 4 bases and at J to 1 base, leaving 1 base not matched to a gene. The CDR3 region has the DNA TGTGCCAGCAGTTCGGGACAGGGGAACACTGAAGCTTTCTTT. Protein sequence: CASSSGQGNTEAFF.

This chain connects TRBV5-5 to TRBJ2-7; D may be TRBD1 (6 bases). Germline loops: CDR1 SGHKS, CDR2 YYEKEE (reference sequence). Deletions cut 3 bases from V and 5 bases from J, with 18 bases between. CDR3 length: 15 amino acids. The DNA of the CDR3 is TGTGCCAGCAGCTGGTCCCTCCGGACAGAGGACGAGCAGTACTTC. It encodes CASSWSLRTEDEQYF.

In its sample, this clone was seen once. The chain is built from TRBV2 and TRBJ1-6, with a weak D call TRBD1 (5 bases). The CDR3 runs to 14 residues. The germline V gene has CDR1 SNHLY and CDR2 FYNNEI. V lost 7 bases and J lost 6, with 13 bases in between. CDR3 amino acids: CASKGGALNSPLHF. The CDR3 DNA follows: TGTGCCAGCAAGGGAGGGGCGCTTAATTCACCCCTCCACTTT.

This clone was picked up a small number of times. The chain combines TRBV5-1 with TRBJ2-1, with TRBD1 identical over 7 bases. CDR1 and CDR2 (germline): SGHRS, YFSETQ. This CDR3 has 15 residues. The trim removed 7 bases at V and 4 bases at J, leaving 11 bases unmatched. The CDR3 is CASGEGDSRYNEQFF. The CDR3 nucleotides are TGCGCCAGCGGAGAGGGGGACAGCCGTTACAATGAGCAGTTCTTC.

The chain recombines TRBV11-2 with TRBJ1-4; D unresolved. The CDR3 is 15 amino acids. Trimming shortened V by 1 base and J by 0 bases, and 6 bases separated the two germline ends. CDR1 and CDR2 (germline): SGHAT, FQNNGV. CDR3 DNA sequence: TGTGCCAGCAGCTTAGCTCCAACAACTAATGAAAAACTGTTTTTT. Translation: CASSLAPTTNEKLFF.

V usage is TRBV4-1 and J usage is TRBJ2-3; 15 bases agree with TRBD2. The CDR3 length is 17 residues. In germline, CDR1 is MGHRA, CDR2 YSYEKL. The trim removed 5 bases at V and 6 bases at J, leaving 9 bases unmatched. The CDR3 is CASSARIGLAGGDTQYF. CDR3 DNA: TGCGCCAGCAGCGCCCGAATCGGACTAGCGGGGGGGGATACGCAGTATTTT.

The chain is built from TRBV21-1 and TRBJ2-1; the listed D gene, TRBD2, was not tested against the DNA. TRBV21-1 is designated a pseudogene. The CDR3 spans 17 residues. The CDR3 DNA sequence: TGTGCCAGCAGCAAAGGGAGCGGAAGCCCATCCTACAATGAGCAGTTCTTC. It translates to CASSKGSGSPSYNEQFF.